The 28 T cell receptor beta chains below all came from one sample that was sequenced in a study of response to subunit inactivated influenza vaccine (dated by TCRdb to the late 2010s). Library preparation used RT-PCR. The listed sequencing device is Illumina HiSeq 2500. TCRdb ran its own pipeline on the public reads, namely fastp trimming at Q25 and MiXCR clone calling, and kept in-frame beta chains. When rows share a CDR3 protein, they turn into one entry using the most common DNA and genes. A total of 650,000 or so distinct CDR3 sequences appear in this sample, 12% to 15% of them only once. 7.5% to 8% of the sample belongs to the ten largest clones. The input for sequencing was PBMCs from blood, taken about 14 days before vaccination. The receptors originated from a man aged 45 to 65 who received an inactivated influenza vaccine. Donor details come from another sample of the same person, matched by shared clones.

This clonotype was seen a handful of times. V gene TRBV7-3 combines with J gene TRBJ2-3; D uncertain. Germline assignment: CDR1 SGHTA and CDR2 FQGTGA. This CDR3 comprises 13 residues. Trimming took off 5 bases at V and 2 bases at J, with 8 bases between the two ends. The CDR3 here is CASSPGFTDTQYF. CDR3 nucleotide sequence: TGTGCCAGCAGCCCAGGATTCACAGATACGCAGTATTTT.

This chain connects TRBV12-3 or TRBV12-4 to TRBJ2-1; tentatively, D is TRBD1 (6 bases). V was trimmed by 5 bases and J by 5 bases, leaving 13 bases between them. The CDR3 runs to 14 residues. Here the CDR3 reads CASSPYRTDNEQFF. DNA of the CDR3: TGTGCCAGCAGTCCCTACAGGACAGACAATGAGCAGTTCTTC.

This sequence joins TRBV6-5 and TRBJ2-7; TRBD1 is a possible D gene (6 bases). From germline, CDR1 is MNHEY and CDR2 SVGAGI. This CDR3 region has 14 residues. Trimming took off 6 bases at V and 3 bases at J, with 15 bases between the two ends. The CDR3 DNA is TGTGCCAGCAGCGTTACTCAGGGGCTCTACGAGCAGTACTTC. Its translation: CASSVTQGLYEQYF.

This clonotype was seen only a few times. The V and J genes are TRBV7-2 and TRBJ2-7; 7 positions agree with TRBD1. This CDR3 has 16 residues. Germline assignment: CDR1 SGHTA and CDR2 FQGNSA. The V and J ends lost 4 bases and 0 bases, in that order; junction bases with no gene match: 9. The CDR3 DNA follows: TGTGCCAGCAGCTCGTTAGACAGGGCCAACTCCTACGAGCAGTACTTC. Its translation is CASSSLDRANSYEQYF.

The chain couples TRBV7-2 to TRBJ2-7; TRBD2 might be the D (5 bases). V lost 1 base to trimming and J lost 2 bases, with 12 bases between them. CDR1 and CDR2 (germline): SGHTA, FQGNSA. The CDR3 contains 15 residues. CDR3 coding DNA: TGTGCCAGCAGCTTAGTCGGGGTCCTCACCTACGAGCAGTACTTC. Its protein product is CASSLVGVLTYEQYF.

A few counts support this clonotype. V and J are TRBV12-3 or TRBV12-4 and TRBJ2-7, with D unclear. Trimming left V 2 bases short and J 6 bases short, with 14 bases between. This CDR3 is built from 14 residues. Written as DNA, the CDR3 is TGTGCCAGCAGTTTACGGGTTATCTCACTCGAGCAGTACTTC. Translated, it gives CASSLRVISLEQYF.

This clonotype was seen repeatedly, ten times or more. The chain is built from TRBV28 and TRBJ1-4; weak D call: TRBD1 (5 bases). This CDR3 contains 14 residues. V lost 6 bases, J lost 0 bases, and 8 bases lay in between. Germline CDR1 reads MDHEN; CDR2 reads SYDVKM. CDR3: CASRPQATNEKLFF. CDR3 nucleotide sequence: TGTGCCAGCAGACCACAGGCAACTAATGAAAAACTGTTTTTT.

V is TRBV20-1 and J is TRBJ1-2; maybe TRBD1 (6 bases). Per germline, CDR1 DFQATT and CDR2 SNEGSKA (reference sequence). This CDR3 is built from 14 residues. V was trimmed by 3 bases and J by 4 bases, leaving 15 bases between them. The CDR3 sequence: CSASLGHMGYGYTF. The CDR3, as DNA: TGCAGTGCTAGTTTGGGACACATGGGCTATGGCTACACCTTC.

The J gene is TRBJ1-1, the V gene TRBV6-5; 10 bases are a match to TRBD1. The CDR3 runs 11 residues. J gave up 9 bases and V 5 bases, and 0 bases lay outside the gene matches. Per the germline V gene, CDR1 is MNHEY and CDR2 is SVGAGI. For the CDR3, the DNA is TGTGCCAGCAGTGACAGGGGGCAAGCTTTCTTT. Translated, it gives CASSDRGQAFF.

This clonotype was seen only a few times. This sequence joins TRBV7-2 and TRBJ2-7; D uncertain. Germline V gene data show CDR1 as SGHTA and CDR2 as FQGNSA. The length of the CDR3 is 15 residues. V was cut by 5 bases and J by 0 bases, with 14 bases left in between. DNA of the CDR3: TGTGCCAGCAGCATAAGAGCGTTTAGCTCCTACGAGCAGTACTTC. It translates to CASSIRAFSSYEQYF.

V usage is TRBV10-2 and J usage is TRBJ2-7; 9 bases align to TRBD1. The CDR3 covers 15 residues. Germline V gene data show CDR1 as WSHSY and CDR2 as SAAADI. V trimming: 3 bases; J trimming: 5 bases; junction bases outside the gene matches: 8. Written as DNA, the CDR3 is TGCGCCAGCAGTGAACCGGGACAGGGTACCCACGAGCAGTACTTC. This sequence encodes CASSEPGQGTHEQYF.

At least ten counts were recorded for this clonotype. The genes are TRBV6-1 and TRBJ1-2; 7 positions match TRBD1. The germline CDR1 and CDR2 sequences are MNHNS and SASEGT. Trimming cost V 6 bases and J 2 bases; bases outside gene matches: 21. CDR3 length equals 19 residues. For the CDR3, the DNA is TGTGCCAGCAGACTCCCCGGGAGGGGGCGCTTGAAGGGGAACTATGGCTACACCTTC. This codes for CASRLPGRGRLKGNYGYTF.

This clonotype has only a few counts. The gene calls are TRBV7-9 and TRBJ2-7; 10 bases fit TRBD1. Trimming took 2 bases from V and 6 from J; bases not matched to a gene: 10. The CDR3 runs 16 residues. Germline V gene sequence: CDR1 SEHNR, CDR2 FQNEAQ (reference sequence). The CDR3 DNA follows: TGTGCCAGCAGCTTACTGGCGGGACAGGGGCCCGGCGAGCAGTACTTC. Protein sequence: CASSLLAGQGPGEQYF.

In its sample, this clonotype was seen a few times. The rearrangement uses TRBV20-1 and TRBJ2-5; 7 bases match TRBD1. The germline CDR1 and CDR2 sequences are DFQATT and SNEGSKA (reference sequence). CDR3 size: 15 residues. Trimming took 1 base from V and 4 from J; bases not matched to a gene: 9. In DNA, the CDR3 is TGCAGTGCTAGAGTCCCTGGGACAGACGGAGAGACCCAGTACTTC. This sequence encodes CSARVPGTDGETQYF.

The chain couples TRBV5-1 to TRBJ2-5; D call uncertain. The CDR3 is 15 residues long. Trimming removed 0 bases from V and 2 bases from J, with 11 bases in between. CDR1 and CDR2 from the germline V gene are SGHRS and YFSETQ. As DNA, the CDR3 is TGCGCCAGCAGCTTGGACGGAAACCCACAAGAGACCCAGTACTTC. Amino acids: CASSLDGNPQETQYF.

This clonotype was seen only a few times. The genes are TRBV29-1 and TRBJ1-2; TRBD1 is a possible D gene (5 bases). CDR1 SQVTM and CDR2 ANQGSEA come from the germline V gene. This CDR3 is 13 amino acids long. The V end was cut by 3 bases, the J end by 4 bases, with 12 bases between. The CDR3 here is CSVDTGVGYGYTF. Here the CDR3 DNA reads TGCAGCGTTGATACGGGGGTTGGCTATGGCTACACCTTC.

J is TRBJ2-5 and V is TRBV3-1; D call uncertain. CDR1 and CDR2 (germline): LGHDT, YNNKEL (reference sequence). This CDR3 comprises 14 residues. Trimming stripped 0 bases from V and 3 bases from J, with 8 bases between. The CDR3 DNA is TGTGCCAGCAGCCAAGACGGTCCGGAAGAGACCCAGTACTTC. Protein sequence: CASSQDGPEETQYF.

This clonotype was detected a few times. The chain is built from TRBV5-1 and TRBJ1-6; D gene uncertain. The germline V and J ends were trimmed by 4 bases and 9 bases, with 17 bases remaining between them. Germline V gives CDR1 SGHRS, CDR2 YFSETQ. CDR3 length: 15 residues. The CDR3 here is CASSLRTERSSPLHF. The CDR3 DNA sequence: TGCGCCAGCAGCCTTCGTACGGAGAGATCTTCACCCCTCCACTTT. The full variable domain, with the rest looked up from reference TRBV5-1 and TRBJ1-6, is KAGVTQTPRYLIKTRGQQVTLSCSPISGHRSVSWYQQTPGQGLQFLFEYFSETQRNKGNFPGRFSGRQFSNSRSEMNVSTLELGDSALYLCASSLRTERSSPLHFGNGTRLTVT.

There are many counts of this clonotype. J is TRBJ2-1 and V is TRBV20-1; D might be TRBD2 (6 bases). The CDR3 is 14 amino acids. Germline V gives CDR1 DFQATT, CDR2 SNEGSKA (reference sequence). The V and J ends lost 3 bases and 9 bases respectively, with 18 bases between them. The CDR3 nucleotides read TGCAGTGCTAGTCGTACTAGCTTCGGAAGTGAGCAGTTCTTC. Translation gives CSASRTSFGSEQFF.

CDR3 sequence: CASSQRGGRSVDTQYF. DNA of the CDR3: TGTGCCAGCAGCCAGCGGGGGGGCCGGTCGGTAGATACGCAGTATTTT. This chain joins TRBV4-2 and TRBJ2-3, with 9 bases aligning to TRBD2. Germline V gene data show CDR1 as LGHNA and CDR2 as YNFKEQ. The J segment lost 5 bases and the V segment lost 3 bases, leaving 9 bases of the junction unmatched. The CDR3 is 16 residues long.

This clonotype was counted only a few times. The CDR3 spells CASSQPQRLNQPQHF. Here the CDR3 DNA reads TGTGCCAGCAGCCAACCGCAGAGACTAAATCAGCCCCAGCATTTT. The rearrangement uses TRBV14 and TRBJ1-5; D is uncertain. Looked up from germline, CDR1 is SGHDN and CDR2 is FVKESK. The CDR3 has 15 residues. V was cut by 2 bases and J by 4 bases, with 12 bases left in between.

This clonotype was detected a few times. The chain combines TRBV7-8 with TRBJ1-2, with TRBD1 as a possible D gene (6 bases). V was shortened by 4 bases and J by 2 bases, with 17 bases between the two germline ends. The CDR3 is 16 amino acids. CDR1 and CDR2 from the germline V gene are SGHVS and FQNEAQ. CDR3: CASSYRSTGSNYGYTF. CDR3 in DNA: TGTGCCAGCAGCTACCGGAGCACAGGGTCCAACTATGGCTACACCTTC.

This clonotype turned up a few times. The CDR3 bases are TGTGCCAGCAGTTTTTTAGCGGGAGCCGGTGAGCAGTTCTTC. Protein: CASSFLAGAGEQFF. This chain links TRBV12-3 or TRBV12-4 with TRBJ2-1; 9 bases agree with TRBD2. After removal of 3 bases from V and 9 bases from J, the junction contained 6 bases not matched to a gene. This CDR3 is built from 14 residues.

This clonotype came up many times. CDR3 sequence (DNA): TGCAGCGCAAAACTAGCGGGAGGGGAAAATGAGCAGTTCTTC. Translated: CSAKLAGGENEQFF. The rearrangement uses TRBV29-1 and TRBJ2-1, with 13 bases that match TRBD2. The length of the CDR3 is 14 residues. Unmatched junction bases numbered 7, after V lost 7 bases and J lost 7 bases. CDR1 and CDR2 (germline): SQVTM, ANQGSEA.

J is TRBJ2-7 and V is TRBV9; D gene unclear. Germline V CDR1 and CDR2: SGDLS, YYNGEE. The CDR3 totals 14 residues. Trimming removed 3 bases from V and 0 bases from J, with 10 bases in between. For the CDR3, the DNA is TGTGCCAGCAGCGGCCGGTCGAGCTCCTACGAGCAGTACTTC. Translation gives CASSGRSSSYEQYF.

This clonotype was detected ten times or more. The chain employs TRBV6-1 and TRBJ2-2, with D possibly TRBD1 on 6 matching bases. Trimming removed 8 bases at V and 5 bases at J, with 6 bases between. This CDR3 is built from 11 residues. Per germline, CDR1 MNHNS and CDR2 SASEGT. The DNA for the CDR3 is TGTGCCAGCGGACAGACCGGGGAGCTGTTTTTT. It translates to CASGQTGELFF.

This chain joins TRBV20-1 and TRBJ2-3; TRBD2 agrees at 14 bases. CDR1 and CDR2 from the germline V gene are DFQATT and SNEGSKA (reference sequence). The CDR3 covers 18 residues. Written as DNA, the CDR3 is TGCAGGCCCTCGCCGGGACTAGCGGGGGCGATGGGGGCAGATACGCAGTATTTT. Protein product: CRPSPGLAGAMGADTQYF.

This clonotype was seen ten or more times. The J gene is TRBJ2-1, the V gene TRBV7-2; D might be TRBD2 (6 bases). Trimming shortened V by 5 bases and J by 1 base, and 12 bases separated the two germline ends. The germline V gene has CDR1 SGHTA and CDR2 FQGNSA. This CDR3 region has 15 residues. DNA for the CDR3: TGTGCCAGCAGCACATACCGGGGGTCCTACAATGAGCAGTTCTTC. Translation gives CASSTYRGSYNEQFF.